The rows below give T cell receptor beta chains drawn from one sample of a study of blood T cell repertoires in COVID-19. TCRdb's table, derived via immunoSEQ multiplex PCR, lists solely in-frame clones and lacks some. Among tens of thousands of clones, over 70% were seen once, and the ten largest hold approximately 39%. Sequenced sample: peripheral blood. Receptors were obtained from a man older than 75 with active or convalescent COVID-19. The conserved cysteine and the conserved F or W are not part of the CDR3 here. A D gene is named only where the DNA matches it firmly.

D gene	V gene	J gene	CDR3 protein
.	TRBV4-1	TRBJ1-2	ASSQGVAGLNGYT
TRBD2	TRBV7-8	TRBJ2-3	ASSTRTSGGSDTQY
.	TRBV7-2	TRBJ2-7	ASSPHSWTGSYEQY
TRBD1	TRBV30	TRBJ1-2	AWSVPDRAYYGYT
.	TRBV7-2	TRBJ2-1	ASSLGQGFYNEQF
TRBD1	TRBV19	TRBJ1-2	ASKDRFYGYT
.	TRBV27	TRBJ1-3	ASSVRRAGGNTIY
TRBD2	TRBV5-1	TRBJ2-7	ASSRTSGSLYEQY
.	TRBV28	TRBJ2-5	ASSSPPTGQETQY
TRBD1	TRBV11-3	TRBJ1-6	ASSLRTGASPLH
.	TRBV25-1	TRBJ1-2	ASSRSQENGYT
.	TRBV3-1/TRBV3-2	TRBJ1-1	ASSQGESRNTEAF
TRBD1	TRBV19	TRBJ1-6	ASSYDRGPNLDSPLH
TRBD2	TRBV4-2	TRBJ2-2	ASSQGTSGNTGELF
.	TRBV2	TRBJ1-2	ASSEALPTGRDT
.	TRBV7-8	TRBJ1-2	ASSLVAGPTNYGYT
.	TRBV11-3	TRBJ1-2	ASSRGEGSGYT
TRBD2	TRBV5-1	TRBJ2-3	ASSLSGTSGGHTQY
TRBD2	TRBV2	TRBJ2-5	ASSISGGAETQY
TRBD2	TRBV30	TRBJ2-7	ALAGGYEQY
TRBD2	TRBV10-3	TRBJ2-2	AISSSGLAGDRSTGELF
TRBD1	TRBV6-6	TRBJ1-6	ASTATGGERSPLH
.	TRBV6-5	TRBJ1-6	ATTVGNSPLH
.	TRBV10-3	TRBJ2-2	AIRTENTGELF